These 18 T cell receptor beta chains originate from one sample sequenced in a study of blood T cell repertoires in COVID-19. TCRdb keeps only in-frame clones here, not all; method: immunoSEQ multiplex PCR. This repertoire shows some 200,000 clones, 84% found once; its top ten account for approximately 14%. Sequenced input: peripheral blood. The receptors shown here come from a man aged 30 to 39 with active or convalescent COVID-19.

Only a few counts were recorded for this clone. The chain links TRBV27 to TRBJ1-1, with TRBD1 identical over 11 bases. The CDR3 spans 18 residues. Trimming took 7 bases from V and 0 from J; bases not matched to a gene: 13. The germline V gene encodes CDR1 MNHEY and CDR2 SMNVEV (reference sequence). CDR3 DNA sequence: TGTGCCAGCACCCTAGGGGCCGGACAGGGGGCGGTGAACACTGAAGCTTTCTTT. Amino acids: CASTLGAGQGAVNTEAFF.

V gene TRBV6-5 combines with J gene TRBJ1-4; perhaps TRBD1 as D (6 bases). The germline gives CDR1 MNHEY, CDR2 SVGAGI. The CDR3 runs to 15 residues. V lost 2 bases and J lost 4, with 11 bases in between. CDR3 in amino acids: CASSYRQAFNEKLFF. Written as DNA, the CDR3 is TGTGCCAGCAGTTACCGACAGGCGTTTAATGAAAAACTGTTTTTT.

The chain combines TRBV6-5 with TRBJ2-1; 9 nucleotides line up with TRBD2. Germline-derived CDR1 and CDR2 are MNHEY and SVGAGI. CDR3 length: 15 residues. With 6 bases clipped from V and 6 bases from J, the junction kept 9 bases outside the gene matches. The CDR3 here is CASRTLSGRINEQFF. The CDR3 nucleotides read TGTGCCAGCAGGACCCTTAGCGGGAGAATCAATGAGCAGTTCTTC.

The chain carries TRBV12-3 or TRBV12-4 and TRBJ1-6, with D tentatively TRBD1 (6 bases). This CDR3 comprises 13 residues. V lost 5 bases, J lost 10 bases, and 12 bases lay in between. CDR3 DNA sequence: TGTGCCAGCAGTCCAGGGGAAGGGTCACCCCTCCACTTT. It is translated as CASSPGEGSPLHF.

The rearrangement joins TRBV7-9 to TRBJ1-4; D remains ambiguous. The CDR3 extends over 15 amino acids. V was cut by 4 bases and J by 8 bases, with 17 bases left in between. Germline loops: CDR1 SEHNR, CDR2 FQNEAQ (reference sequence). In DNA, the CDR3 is TGTGCCAGCAGCTCAACCTGGTCAGCGGGGGAAAAACTGTTTTTT. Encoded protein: CASSSTWSAGEKLFF.

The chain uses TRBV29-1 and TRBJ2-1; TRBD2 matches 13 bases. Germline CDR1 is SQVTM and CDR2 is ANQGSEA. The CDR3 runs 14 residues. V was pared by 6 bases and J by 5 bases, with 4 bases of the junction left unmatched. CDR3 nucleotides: TGCAGCGTCGGGACTAGCGGGGCCCACAATGAGCAGTTCTTC. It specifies CSVGTSGAHNEQFF.

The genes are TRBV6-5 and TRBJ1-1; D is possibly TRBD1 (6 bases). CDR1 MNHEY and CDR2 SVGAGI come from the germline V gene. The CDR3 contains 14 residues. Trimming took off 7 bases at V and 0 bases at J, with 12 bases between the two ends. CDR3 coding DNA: TGTGCCAGCACTGCCGGGACACTGAACACTGAAGCTTTCTTT. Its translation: CASTAGTLNTEAFF.

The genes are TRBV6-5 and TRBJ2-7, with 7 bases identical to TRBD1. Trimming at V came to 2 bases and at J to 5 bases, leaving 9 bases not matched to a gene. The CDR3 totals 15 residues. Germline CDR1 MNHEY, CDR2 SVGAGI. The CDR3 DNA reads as TGTGCCAGCAGTTACACCCTGACAGGGATCGACGAGCAGTACTTC. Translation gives CASSYTLTGIDEQYF.

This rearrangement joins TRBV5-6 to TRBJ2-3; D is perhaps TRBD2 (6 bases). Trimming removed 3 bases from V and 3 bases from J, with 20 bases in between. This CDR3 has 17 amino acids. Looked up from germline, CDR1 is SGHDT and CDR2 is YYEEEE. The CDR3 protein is CASSWRVGAGGTDTQYF. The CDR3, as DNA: TGTGCCAGCAGCTGGAGGGTAGGAGCGGGTGGAACAGATACGCAGTATTTT.

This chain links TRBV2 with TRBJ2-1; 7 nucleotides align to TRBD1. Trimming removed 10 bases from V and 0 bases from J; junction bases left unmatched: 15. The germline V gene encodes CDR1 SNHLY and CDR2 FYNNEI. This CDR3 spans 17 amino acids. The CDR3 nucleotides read TGTGCCACCAAGCCCCAGACAGGGTCCGGCTCCTACAATGAGCAGTTCTTC. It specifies CATKPQTGSGSYNEQFF.

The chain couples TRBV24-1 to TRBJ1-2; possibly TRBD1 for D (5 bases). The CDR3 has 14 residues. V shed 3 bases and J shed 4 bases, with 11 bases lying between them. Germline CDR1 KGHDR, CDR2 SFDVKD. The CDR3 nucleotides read TGTGCCACCAGTGATCCCGGACACGGCTATGGCTACACCTTC. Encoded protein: CATSDPGHGYGYTF.

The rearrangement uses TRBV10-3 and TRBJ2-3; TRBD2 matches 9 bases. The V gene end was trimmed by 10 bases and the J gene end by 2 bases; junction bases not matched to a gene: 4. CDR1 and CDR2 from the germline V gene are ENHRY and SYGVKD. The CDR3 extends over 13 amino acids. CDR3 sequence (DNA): TGTGCCAGCGGGGGGGGGTACACAGATACGCAGTATTTT. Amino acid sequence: CASGGGYTDTQYF.

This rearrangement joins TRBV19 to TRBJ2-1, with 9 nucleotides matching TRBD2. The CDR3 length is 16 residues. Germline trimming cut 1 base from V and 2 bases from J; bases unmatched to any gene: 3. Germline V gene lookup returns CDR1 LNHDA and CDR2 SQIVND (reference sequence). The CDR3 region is CASSIGGRAAYNEQFF. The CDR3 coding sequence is TGTGCCAGTAGTATAGGCGGGAGGGCGGCCTACAATGAGCAGTTCTTC.

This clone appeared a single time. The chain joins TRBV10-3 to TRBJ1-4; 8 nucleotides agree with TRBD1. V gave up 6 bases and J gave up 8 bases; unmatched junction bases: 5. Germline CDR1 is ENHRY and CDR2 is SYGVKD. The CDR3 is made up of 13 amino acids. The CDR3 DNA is TGTGCCATCAGGCAGGGGGCGTTAGAAAAACTGTTTTTT. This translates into CAIRQGALEKLFF.

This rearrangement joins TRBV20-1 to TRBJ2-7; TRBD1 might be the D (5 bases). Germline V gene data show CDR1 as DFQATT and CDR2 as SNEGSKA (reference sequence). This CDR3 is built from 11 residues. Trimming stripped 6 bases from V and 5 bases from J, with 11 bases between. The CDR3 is CSALWGHEQYF. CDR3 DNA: TGCAGTGCCCTTTGGGGCCACGAGCAGTACTTC.

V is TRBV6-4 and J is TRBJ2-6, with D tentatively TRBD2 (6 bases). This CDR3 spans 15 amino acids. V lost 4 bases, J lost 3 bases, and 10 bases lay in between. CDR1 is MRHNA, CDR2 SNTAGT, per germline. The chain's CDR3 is CASSAEGGGANVLTF. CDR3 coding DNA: TGTGCCAGCAGTGCTGAGGGAGGTGGGGCCAACGTCCTGACTTTC.

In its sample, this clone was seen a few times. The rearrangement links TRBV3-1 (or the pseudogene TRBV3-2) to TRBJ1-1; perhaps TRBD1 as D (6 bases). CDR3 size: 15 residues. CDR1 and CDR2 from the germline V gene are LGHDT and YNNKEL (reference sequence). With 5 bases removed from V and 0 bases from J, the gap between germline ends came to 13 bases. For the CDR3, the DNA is TGTGCCAGCAGCAAAACAGGGATTATGAACACTGAAGCTTTCTTT. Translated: CASSKTGIMNTEAFF.

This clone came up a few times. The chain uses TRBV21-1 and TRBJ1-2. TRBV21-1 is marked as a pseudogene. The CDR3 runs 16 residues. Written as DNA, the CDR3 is TGTGCCAGCAGCAAATGTAGCATTTTAGCTAACTATGGCTACACCTTC. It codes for CASSKCSILANYGYTF.